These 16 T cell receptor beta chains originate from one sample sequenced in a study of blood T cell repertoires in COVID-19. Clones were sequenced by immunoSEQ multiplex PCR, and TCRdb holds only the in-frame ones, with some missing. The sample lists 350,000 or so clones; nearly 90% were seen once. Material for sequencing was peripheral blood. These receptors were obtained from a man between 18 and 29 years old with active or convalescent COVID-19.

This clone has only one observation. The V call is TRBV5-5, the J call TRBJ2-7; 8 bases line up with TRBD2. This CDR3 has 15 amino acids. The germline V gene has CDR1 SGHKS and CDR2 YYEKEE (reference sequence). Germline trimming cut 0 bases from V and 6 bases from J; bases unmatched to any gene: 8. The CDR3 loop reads CASSLGAAGGVEQYF. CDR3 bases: TGTGCCAGCAGCTTGGGCGCGGCGGGGGGAGTCGAGCAGTACTTC.

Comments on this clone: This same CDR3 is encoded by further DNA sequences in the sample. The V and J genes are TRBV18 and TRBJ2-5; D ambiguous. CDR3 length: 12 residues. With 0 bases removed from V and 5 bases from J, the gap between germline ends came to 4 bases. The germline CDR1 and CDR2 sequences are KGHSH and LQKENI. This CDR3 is CASSPPSETQYF. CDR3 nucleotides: TGTGCCAGCTCACCACCTTCGGAGACCCAGTACTTC.

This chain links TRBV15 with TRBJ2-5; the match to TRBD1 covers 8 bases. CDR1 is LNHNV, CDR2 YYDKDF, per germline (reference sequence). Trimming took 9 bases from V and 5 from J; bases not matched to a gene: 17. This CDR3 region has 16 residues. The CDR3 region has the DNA TGTGCCACGGACCGGACAGGGTGGGGATTGAGGGAGACCCAGTACTTC. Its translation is CATDRTGWGLRETQYF.

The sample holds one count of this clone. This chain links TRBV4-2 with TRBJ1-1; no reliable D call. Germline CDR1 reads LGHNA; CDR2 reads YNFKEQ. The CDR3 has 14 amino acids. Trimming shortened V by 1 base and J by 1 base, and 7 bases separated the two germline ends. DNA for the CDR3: TGTGCCAGCAGCCAAGCCGGCGGGAACACTGAAGCTTTCTTT. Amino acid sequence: CASSQAGGNTEAFF.

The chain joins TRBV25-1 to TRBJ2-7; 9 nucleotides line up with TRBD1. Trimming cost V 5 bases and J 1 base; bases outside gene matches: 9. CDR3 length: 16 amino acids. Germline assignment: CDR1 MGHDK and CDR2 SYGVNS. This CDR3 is CASSPESGTGSYEQYF. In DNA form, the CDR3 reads TGTGCCAGCAGTCCCGAAAGCGGGACAGGGTCCTACGAGCAGTACTTC.

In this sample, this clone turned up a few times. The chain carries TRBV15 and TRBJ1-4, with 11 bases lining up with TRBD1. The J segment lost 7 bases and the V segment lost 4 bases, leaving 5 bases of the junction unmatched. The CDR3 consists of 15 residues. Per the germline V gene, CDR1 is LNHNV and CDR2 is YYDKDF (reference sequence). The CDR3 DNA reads TGTGCCACCAGCACACGGACAGGGGGCTCTGAAAAACTGTTTTTT. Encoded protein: CATSTRTGGSEKLFF. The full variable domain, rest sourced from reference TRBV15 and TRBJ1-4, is DAMVIQNPRYQVTQFGKPVTLSCSQTLNHNVMYWYQQKSSQAPKLLFHYYDKDFNNEADTPDNFQSRRPNTSFCFLDIRSPGLGDTAMYLCATSTRTGGSEKLFFGSGTQLSVL.

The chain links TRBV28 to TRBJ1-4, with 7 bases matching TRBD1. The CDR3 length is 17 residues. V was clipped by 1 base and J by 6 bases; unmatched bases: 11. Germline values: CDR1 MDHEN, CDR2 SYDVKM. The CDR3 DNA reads TGTGCCAGCAGTTTATTGGGACAGTCCCTAAGGGATGAAAAACTGTTTTTT. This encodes CASSLLGQSLRDEKLFF.

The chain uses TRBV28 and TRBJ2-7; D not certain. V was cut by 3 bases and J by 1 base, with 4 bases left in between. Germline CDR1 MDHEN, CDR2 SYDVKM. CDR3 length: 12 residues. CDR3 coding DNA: TGTGCCAGCAGTTTTGCGTCCTACGAGCAGTACTTC. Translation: CASSFASYEQYF.

CDR3 bases: TGTGCCAGCAGCCAGACTAGCCGCGGGACAGATACGCAGTATTTT. This codes for CASSQTSRGTDTQYF. The chain employs TRBV6-5 and TRBJ2-3; 7 bases align to TRBD2. CDR1 and CDR2 (germline): MNHEY, SVGAGI. V lost 6 bases and J lost 3; bases outside the gene matches: 9. The CDR3 has 15 residues.

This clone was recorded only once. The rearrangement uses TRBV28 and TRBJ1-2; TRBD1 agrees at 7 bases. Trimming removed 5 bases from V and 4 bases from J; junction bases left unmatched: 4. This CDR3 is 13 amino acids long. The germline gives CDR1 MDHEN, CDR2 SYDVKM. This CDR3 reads CASSAGQTYGYTF. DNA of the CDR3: TGTGCCAGCAGTGCGGGACAGACCTATGGCTACACCTTC.

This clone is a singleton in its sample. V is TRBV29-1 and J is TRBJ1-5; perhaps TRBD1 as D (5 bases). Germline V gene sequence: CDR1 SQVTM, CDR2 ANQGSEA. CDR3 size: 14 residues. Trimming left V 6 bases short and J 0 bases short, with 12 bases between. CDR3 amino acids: CSVKTDLSNQPQHF. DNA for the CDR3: TGCAGCGTAAAGACAGACCTTAGCAATCAGCCCCAGCATTTT.

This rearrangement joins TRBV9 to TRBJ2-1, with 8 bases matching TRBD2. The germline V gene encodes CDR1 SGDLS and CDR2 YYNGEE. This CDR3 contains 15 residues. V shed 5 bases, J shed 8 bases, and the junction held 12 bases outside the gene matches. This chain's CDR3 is CASSPGGSGKYEQFF. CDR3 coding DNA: TGTGCCAGCAGTCCCGGTGGTAGCGGGAAGTATGAGCAGTTCTTC.

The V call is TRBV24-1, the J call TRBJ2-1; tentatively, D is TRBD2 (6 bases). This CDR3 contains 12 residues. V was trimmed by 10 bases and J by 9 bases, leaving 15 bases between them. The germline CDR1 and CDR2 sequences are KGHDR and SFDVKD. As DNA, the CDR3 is TGTGCCACAGCGGACTACCAAGGTGAGCAGTTCTTC. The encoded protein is CATADYQGEQFF.

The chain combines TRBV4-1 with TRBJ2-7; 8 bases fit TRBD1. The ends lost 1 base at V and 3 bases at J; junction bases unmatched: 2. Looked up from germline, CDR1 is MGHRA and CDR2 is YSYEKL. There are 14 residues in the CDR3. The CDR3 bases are TGCGCCAGCAGCCAAGTAGACAGGGGCTACGAGCAGTACTTC. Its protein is CASSQVDRGYEQYF.

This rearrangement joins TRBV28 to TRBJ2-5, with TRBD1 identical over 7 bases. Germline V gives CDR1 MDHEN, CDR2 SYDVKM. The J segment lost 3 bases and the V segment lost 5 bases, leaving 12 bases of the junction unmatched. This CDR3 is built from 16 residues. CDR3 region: CASSPGTDAWEETQYF. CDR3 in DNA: TGTGCCAGCAGTCCTGGGACAGATGCGTGGGAAGAGACCCAGTACTTC.

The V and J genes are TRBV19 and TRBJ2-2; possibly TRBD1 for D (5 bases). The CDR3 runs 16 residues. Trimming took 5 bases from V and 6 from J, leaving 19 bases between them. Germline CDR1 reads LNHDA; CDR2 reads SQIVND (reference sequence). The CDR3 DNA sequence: TGTGCCAGTAGTCCCCCTCCGTCAGGGATGTCCGGGGAGCTGTTTTTT. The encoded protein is CASSPPPSGMSGELFF. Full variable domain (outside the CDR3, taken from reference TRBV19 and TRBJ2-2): DGGITQSPKYLFRKEGQNVTLSCEQNLNHDAMYWYRQDPGQGLRLIYYSQIVNDFQKGDIAEGYSVSREKKESFPLTVTSAQKNPTAFYLCASSPPPSGMSGELFFGEGSRLTVL.